This T cell receptor beta chain was observed in a study of neurological immune-mediated disorders. Time point specified: longitudinal time-point 3. This clonotype occurred many times. Its antigen is undetermined. This may come from a read error, since a much larger clone is one base off. The CDR3 totals 15 residues. CDR1 is SGHRS and CDR2 is YFSETQ in the germline V gene. The ends lost 3 bases at V and 6 bases at J; junction bases unmatched: 3. Each CDR3 protein gets one entry after TCRdb re-called the 5' RACE reads with MiXCR. There are tens of thousands of distinct CDR3 sequences in the sample; 4.3% occur only once, and around 5% lies in the top ten. Findings and limits, study-wide: Across subjects, no CDR3 amino acid sequence appeared in expanded clones of more than one subject, a finding that suggested private repertoires in all groups. Repertoires from 18 of 34 multiple sclerosis patients grouped phylogenetically into a related-CDR3 cluster, suggesting a possible signature.

The chain has TRBV5-1 and TRBJ2-1; 13 bases agree with TRBD2. This clonotype originated in a woman aged 55 to 70 with multiple sclerosis. Specimen: PBMCs. The CDR3 bases are TGCGCCAGCAGCTGGGGACTAGCGGGGTCCAATGAGCAGTTCTTC. Residues: CASSWGLAGSNEQFF.